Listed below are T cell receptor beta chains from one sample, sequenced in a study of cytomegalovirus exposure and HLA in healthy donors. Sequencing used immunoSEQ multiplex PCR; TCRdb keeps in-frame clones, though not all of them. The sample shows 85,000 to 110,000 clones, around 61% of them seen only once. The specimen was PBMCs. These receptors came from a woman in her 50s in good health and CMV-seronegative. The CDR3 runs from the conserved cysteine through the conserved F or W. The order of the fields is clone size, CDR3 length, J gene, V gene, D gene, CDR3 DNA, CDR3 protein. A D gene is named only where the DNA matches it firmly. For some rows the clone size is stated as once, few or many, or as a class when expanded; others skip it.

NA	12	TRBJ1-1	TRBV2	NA	TGTGCCAGCCAGCCCAGGGACACTGAAGCTTTCTTT	CASQPRDTEAFF
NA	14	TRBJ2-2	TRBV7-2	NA	TGTGCCAGCAGCTCCCAGAACAGGGCTGGGGAGCTGTTTTTT	CASSSQNRAGELFF
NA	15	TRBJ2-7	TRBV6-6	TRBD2	TGTGCCAGCAGTCCCTTCCTAGCGGGGGCGGACGAGCAGTACTTC	CASSPFLAGADEQYF
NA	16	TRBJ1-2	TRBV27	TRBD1	TGTGCCAGCAGTCGCCTAGGACAGGGAGAAACTTATGGCTACACCTTC	CASSRLGQGETYGYTF
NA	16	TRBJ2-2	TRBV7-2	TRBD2	TGTGCCAGCAGCCCGCCCCTAGCGGGAGTCTCCGGGGAGCTGTTTTTT	CASSPPLAGVSGELFF
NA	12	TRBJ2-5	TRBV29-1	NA	TGCAGCGTTGGCCAGGGTCAAGAGACCCAGTACTTC	CSVGQGQETQYF
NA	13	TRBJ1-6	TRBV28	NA	TGTGCCAGCAGTTATCCAGGTTTTCCAACCCTCCACTTT	CASSYPGFPTLHF
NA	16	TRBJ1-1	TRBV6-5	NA	TGTGCCAGCAGTTACTCAGCAGGGTCAGGATTCACTGAAGCTTTCTTT	CASSYSAGSGFTEAFF
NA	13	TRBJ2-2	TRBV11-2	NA	TGTGCCAGCAGCCCTCTCTCCTCGGGTTTACTGTTTTTT	CASSPLSSGLLFF
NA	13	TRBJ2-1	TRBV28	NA	TGTGCCAGCAGTTCCGAGGAATACAATGAGCAGTTCTTC	CASSSEEYNEQFF
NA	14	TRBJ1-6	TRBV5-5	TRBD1	TGTGCCAGCAGCTTATGGACAGGGTATTCACCCCTCCACTTT	CASSLWTGYSPLHF
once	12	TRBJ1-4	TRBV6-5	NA	TGTGCCAGCAGGACAGGAGGTGAAAAACTGTTTTTT	CASRTGGEKLFF
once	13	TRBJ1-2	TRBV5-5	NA	TGTGCCAGCAGCTTGGTGGGGGCGAACGGCTACACCTTC	CASSLVGANGYTF
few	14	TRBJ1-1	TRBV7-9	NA	TGTGCCAGCAGCTTACCACAAAGGAACACTGAAGCTTTCTTT	CASSLPQRNTEAFF
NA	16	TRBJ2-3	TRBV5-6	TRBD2	TGTGCCATCAGCTTGGTTGGCGGGAGAGGGACAGATACGCAGTATTTT	CAISLVGGRGTDTQYF
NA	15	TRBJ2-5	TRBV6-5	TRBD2	TGTGCCAGCATCGGACTAGCGGGGGTTCGGGGGACCCAGTACTTC	CASIGLAGVRGTQYF
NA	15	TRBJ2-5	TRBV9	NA	TGTGCCAGCAGCGCACATCAGGGGACCGAAGGGACCCAGTACTTC	CASSAHQGTEGTQYF
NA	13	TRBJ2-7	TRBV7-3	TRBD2	TGTGCCAGCAGCCCAGGACTAGCTGGGGAGCAGTACTTC	CASSPGLAGEQYF
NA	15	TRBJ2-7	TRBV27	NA	TGTGCCAGCAGTTTCTCCGGCAGGTGGACCTACGAGCAGTACTTC	CASSFSGRWTYEQYF
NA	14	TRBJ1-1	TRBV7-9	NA	TGTGCCAGCAGCTCCGGCACAGGTAACACTGAAGCTTTCTTT	CASSSGTGNTEAFF
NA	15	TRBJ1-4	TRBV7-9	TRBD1	TGTGCCAGCAGACCCGGACAGGCAACTAATGAAAAACTGTTTTTT	CASRPGQATNEKLFF
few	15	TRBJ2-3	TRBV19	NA	TGTGCCAGTAGGGGGACTCAAAGGATGACAGATACGCAGTATTTT	CASRGTQRMTDTQYF
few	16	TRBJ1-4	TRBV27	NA	TGTGCCAGCAGTTTATACGGGGCGGGGGCGGATGAAAAACTGTTTTTT	CASSLYGAGADEKLFF
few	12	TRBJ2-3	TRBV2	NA	TGTGCCAGCAGTGCAGGGTGGGATACGCAGTATTTT	CASSAGWDTQYF
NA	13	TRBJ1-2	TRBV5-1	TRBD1	TGCGCCAGCAGCGAGGGGACAGGGGAAGGCTACACCTTC	CASSEGTGEGYTF
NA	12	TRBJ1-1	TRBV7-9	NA	TGTGCCAGCAGCTTGCAGGGCACTGAAACTTTCTTT	CASSLQGTETFF
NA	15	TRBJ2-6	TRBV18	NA	TGTGCCAGCTCACCGAGCTCGGCTGGGGCCAACGTCCTGACTTTC	CASSPSSAGANVLTF
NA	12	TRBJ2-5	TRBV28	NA	TGTGCCAGCAGTTTCTTCCAAGAGACCCAGTACTTC	CASSFFQETQYF
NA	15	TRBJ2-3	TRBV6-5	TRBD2	TGTGCCAGCAAGACCAGCGGGGGGCCCACAGATACGCAGTATTTT	CASKTSGGPTDTQYF
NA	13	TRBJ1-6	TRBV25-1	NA	TGTTCCGCGACAGAGACCTATAATTCACCCCTCCACTTT	CSATETYNSPLHF
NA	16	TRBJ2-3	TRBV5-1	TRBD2	TGCGCCAGCAGCTTGGGTTGGCGGGGGGACACAGATACGCAGTATTTT	CASSLGWRGDTDTQYF
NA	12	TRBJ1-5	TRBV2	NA	TGTGCCAGCAACACAGGAAATCAGCCCCAGCATTTT	CASNTGNQPQHF
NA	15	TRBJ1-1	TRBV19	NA	TGTGCCAGTAGTCTTCGACAGCTAATGAACACTGAAGCTTTCTTT	CASSLRQLMNTEAFF
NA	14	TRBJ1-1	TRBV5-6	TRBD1	TGTGCCAGCAGCTTGGGGGACAGGAACACTGAAGCTTTCTTT	CASSLGDRNTEAFF
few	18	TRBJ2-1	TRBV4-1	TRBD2	TGCGCCAGCAAGAACCCAGCGGCGGGAGGGCCTCTATCGAATGAGCAGTTCTTC	CASKNPAAGGPLSNEQFF
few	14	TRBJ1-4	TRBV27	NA	TGTGCCAGCAGTTTATATGGTGCGGATGAAAAACTGTTTTTT	CASSLYGADEKLFF
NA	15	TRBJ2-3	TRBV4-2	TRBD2	TGTGCCAGCAGCCCACGAAGGCGGGGGGCAGATACGCAGTATTTT	CASSPRRRGADTQYF
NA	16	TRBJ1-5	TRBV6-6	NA	TGTGCCAGCAGTTACTCGGGGAGGCTAGACAATCAGCCCCAGCATTTT	CASSYSGRLDNQPQHF
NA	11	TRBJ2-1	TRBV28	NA	TGTGCCAGCAGTTTGGGGCCACTGCAGTTCTTC	CASSLGPLQFF
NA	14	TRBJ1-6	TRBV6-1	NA	TGTGCCAGCAGTGAGCACAGAAGAAATTCACCCCTCCACTTT	CASSEHRRNSPLHF
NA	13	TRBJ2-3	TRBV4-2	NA	TGTGCCAGCAGCCACCTCGTCTCAGATACGCAGTATTTT	CASSHLVSDTQYF
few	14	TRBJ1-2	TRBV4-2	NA	TGTGCCAGCAGCCAAGACACCCTAGGTAGGGGCTACACCTTC	CASSQDTLGRGYTF
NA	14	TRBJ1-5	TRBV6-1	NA	TGTGCCAGCAGTGAAACCCCGGGCAATCAGCCCCAGCATTTT	CASSETPGNQPQHF
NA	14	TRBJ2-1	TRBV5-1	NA	TGCGCCAGCGGCCCGGGGGATCCTCTTTATGAGCAGTTCTTC	CASGPGDPLYEQFF
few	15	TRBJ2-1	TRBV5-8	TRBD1	TGTGCCAGCAGCTTTCGACAGGGGCGCAACAATGAGCAGTTCTTC	CASSFRQGRNNEQFF
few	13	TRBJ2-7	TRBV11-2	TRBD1	TGTGCCAGCAGGGGACAGGGATTCTACGAGCAGTACTTC	CASRGQGFYEQYF
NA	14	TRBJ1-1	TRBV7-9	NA	TGTGCCAGCAGCTCCGGTTCTGAGTCCGCTGAAGCTTTCTTT	CASSSGSESAEAFF
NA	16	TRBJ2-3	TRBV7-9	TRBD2	TGTGCCAGCAGCCCCCCAGCGGGGGGTAGCACAGATACGCAGTATTTT	CASSPPAGGSTDTQYF
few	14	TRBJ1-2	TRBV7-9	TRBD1	TGTGCCAGCAGCTCCCAACAGGGGGAGGATGGCTACACCTTC	CASSSQQGEDGYTF
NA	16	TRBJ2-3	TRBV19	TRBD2	TGTGCCAGTAGCAACCCCGGGACTAGTTCCGCAGATACGCAGTATTTT	CASSNPGTSSADTQYF
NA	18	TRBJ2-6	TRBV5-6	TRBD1	TGTGCCAGCAGCTTGTTAGGACAGGGGATCGATGGGGCCAACGTCCTGACTTTC	CASSLLGQGIDGANVLTF
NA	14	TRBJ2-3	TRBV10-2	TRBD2	TGCGCCAGCAGTGATTCTAGCGGGGGGGATACGCAGTATTTT	CASSDSSGGDTQYF
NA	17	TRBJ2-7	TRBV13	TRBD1	TGTGCCAGCAGCTTAGGCCTAGGTCGGACAGGGTCCTACGAGCAGTACTTC	CASSLGLGRTGSYEQYF